The sequence of this TCR beta chain was determined in a study of shared clonotypes between healthy human individuals. Points on this clone: Its antigen is not identified.

Regarding the study as a whole: Naive CD4 clonotype sharing across a few donors was 5% to 6%. Since donors were few, the genetic and exposure-history diversity represented was limited.

Profiling relied on immunoSEQ multiplex PCR, and the TCRdb table lists in-frame clones only, not all of them. The table records a few hundred thousand clones, about 73% of them present only once. CDR3 length: 16 amino acids. From germline, CDR1 is MNHEY and CDR2 SMNVEV (reference sequence). V gave up 3 bases and J gave up 1 base, with 13 bases separating them. This sequence originates from a man aged 25 to 40 in good health. Source material: memory CD4+ T cells sorted from blood. Subset given: CD45RA-negative fraction. The V call is TRBV27, the J call TRBJ1-5; D ambiguous. CDR3 in amino acids: CASSLIGRGSNQPQHF. The CDR3 DNA follows: TGTGCCAGCAGTTTGATCGGCAGAGGAAGCAATCAGCCCCAGCATTTT.